Listed below are T cell receptor beta chains from one sample, sequenced in a study of control samples from healthy donors and cancer patients. Using immunoSEQ multiplex PCR, the repertoire was profiled, and TCRdb retains in-frame clones only, with some absent. This table has roughly 130,000 clones, 80% to 95% appearing once. Sequencing was performed on blood. These receptors all stem from a man aged 18-30 years in good health. The CDR3 runs from the conserved cysteine through the conserved F or W. Fields, in order: clone size, V gene, J gene, D gene, CDR3 DNA, CDR3 protein. D genes are given only for firm matches. Not every row has a clone size; where given, it reads once, few, many or a size class.

size: NA
V: TRBV12-3/TRBV12-4
J: TRBJ2-7
D: NA
DNA: TGTGCCAGCAGCCCCCGAGACAGGTACGAGCAGTACTTC
CDR3: CASSPRDRYEQYF

size: NA
V: TRBV5-4
J: TRBJ2-3
D: TRBD1
DNA: TGTGCCAGCAGCCATGGAGGGACAGGGCTGACAGATACGCAGTATTTT
CDR3: CASSHGGTGLTDTQYF

size: NA
V: TRBV19
J: TRBJ2-1
D: TRBD2
DNA: TGTGCCAGTAGTACAAAACTAGCGGGGGTTGACAATGAGCAGTTCTTC
CDR3: CASSTKLAGVDNEQFF

size: NA
V: TRBV6-5
J: TRBJ2-1
D: NA
DNA: TGTGCCAGCAGTTACTCGAAGGGAAGAGGCAATGAGCAGTTCTTC
CDR3: CASSYSKGRGNEQFF

size: NA
V: TRBV10-3
J: TRBJ2-6
D: NA
DNA: TGTGCCATCAGGGGCGGGCGCCTTCTATCTGGGGCCAACGTCCTGACTTTC
CDR3: CAIRGGRLLSGANVLTF

size: NA
V: TRBV6-2/TRBV6-3
J: TRBJ2-2
D: NA
DNA: TGTGCCAGCAGTCACGGAGGAGCCAACGCCGGGGAGCTGTTTTTT
CDR3: CASSHGGANAGELFF

size: few
V: TRBV24-1
J: TRBJ1-3
D: NA
DNA: TGTGCCACCAGTGAGACAGTGTTCTCTGGAAACACCATATATTTT
CDR3: CATSETVFSGNTIYF

size: few
V: TRBV2
J: TRBJ2-1
D: TRBD2
DNA: TGTGCCAGCAGTGAATGGACTAGCGGATTTTACAATGAGCAGTTCTTC
CDR3: CASSEWTSGFYNEQFF

size: NA
V: TRBV11-2
J: TRBJ2-1
D: NA
DNA: TGTGCCAGCAGCCCTCCGGGGGGCATTGAGCAGTTCTTC
CDR3: CASSPPGGIEQFF

size: NA
V: TRBV2
J: TRBJ1-5
D: NA
DNA: TGTGCCAGCAAGAGGGCTGGAAATCAGCCCCAGCATTTT
CDR3: CASKRAGNQPQHF

size: NA
V: TRBV6-2/TRBV6-3
J: TRBJ1-6
D: NA
DNA: TGTGCCAGCAGTTATGATGCGAAAGGATCACCCCTCCACTTT
CDR3: CASSYDAKGSPLHF

size: once
V: TRBV7-2
J: TRBJ1-5
D: TRBD1
DNA: TGTGCCAGCAGCTTAGGAAGGAACAGGGGATCTCAGCCCCAGCATTTT
CDR3: CASSLGRNRGSQPQHF

size: NA
V: TRBV7-6
J: TRBJ2-2
D: TRBD1
DNA: TGTGCCAGCAGCAACAGACAGGGGAGAACCGGGGAGCTGTTTTTT
CDR3: CASSNRQGRTGELFF

size: NA
V: TRBV7-6
J: TRBJ2-7
D: TRBD1
DNA: TGTGCCAGCAGCCCGACAGGGGTCTACGAGCAGTACTTC
CDR3: CASSPTGVYEQYF

size: NA
V: TRBV2
J: TRBJ2-7
D: NA
DNA: TGTGCCAGCAGCCCCTTTGAGGGCCTCAAGGCCTACGAGCAGTACTTC
CDR3: CASSPFEGLKAYEQYF

size: NA
V: TRBV2
J: TRBJ1-3
D: NA
DNA: TGTGCCAGCACGTCTGACTCTGGAAACACCATATATTTT
CDR3: CASTSDSGNTIYF

size: NA
V: TRBV6-5
J: TRBJ2-2
D: TRBD2
DNA: TGTGCCAGCAGCGGGAGGCCCGGGGAGCTGTTTTTT
CDR3: CASSGRPGELFF

size: NA
V: TRBV3-1/TRBV3-2
J: TRBJ2-2
D: NA
DNA: TGTGCCAGCAGCCAGAGGCCGGGGTTGGGGGAGCTGTTTTTT
CDR3: CASSQRPGLGELFF

size: NA
V: TRBV3-1/TRBV3-2
J: TRBJ1-3
D: NA
DNA: TGTGCCAGCAGCCAAGATTTCCCGTCCAACACCATATATTTT
CDR3: CASSQDFPSNTIYF

size: NA
V: TRBV5-1
J: TRBJ1-1
D: NA
DNA: TGCGCCAGCAGCTTGGACGGTCTATGGGGGAACACTGAAGCTTTCTTT
CDR3: CASSLDGLWGNTEAFF

size: NA
V: TRBV10-2
J: TRBJ1-3
D: NA
DNA: TGCGCCAGCAGTGAGTCGGGCGGAGGAAACACCATATATTTT
CDR3: CASSESGGGNTIYF

size: NA
V: TRBV11-2
J: TRBJ1-5
D: NA
DNA: TGTGCCAGCAGCTGGGGGCAGAGCAATCAGCCCCAGCATTTT
CDR3: CASSWGQSNQPQHF

size: once
V: TRBV9
J: TRBJ1-3
D: TRBD1
DNA: TGTGCCAGCAGCGTAGAAGACCCCCGACAGGGCTCTGGAAACACCATATATTTT
CDR3: CASSVEDPRQGSGNTIYF

size: NA
V: TRBV28
J: TRBJ2-6
D: NA
DNA: TGTGCCAGCAGTTTGCTAGGGAACAGTCACTCTGGGGCCAACGTCCTGACTTTC
CDR3: CASSLLGNSHSGANVLTF

size: NA
V: TRBV9
J: TRBJ2-5
D: TRBD2
DNA: TGTGCCAGCAGCGAGAGCGGGGGGCTCCTACAAGAGACCCAGTACTTC
CDR3: CASSESGGLLQETQYF

size: NA
V: TRBV19
J: TRBJ1-2
D: NA
DNA: TGTGCCAGTAGTGATCCTTTTTCGGACTATGGCTACACCTTC
CDR3: CASSDPFSDYGYTF

size: NA
V: TRBV15
J: TRBJ2-5
D: NA
DNA: TGTGCCACCAGCAGAGATAAGGGATGGGAGACCCAGTACTTC
CDR3: CATSRDKGWETQYF

size: NA
V: TRBV7-3
J: TRBJ2-1
D: TRBD2
DNA: TGTGCCAGCAGCTTAACCGCGGGAGACTACAATGAGCAGTTCTTC
CDR3: CASSLTAGDYNEQFF

size: NA
V: TRBV5-1
J: TRBJ2-5
D: TRBD2
DNA: TGCGCCAGCAGCCGGGTGACTAGCGGGAATCCAGAGACCCAGTACTTC
CDR3: CASSRVTSGNPETQYF

size: NA
V: TRBV12-3/TRBV12-4
J: TRBJ1-2
D: NA
DNA: TGTGCCAGCAGCCTGGGGCAGAGCTATGGCTACACCTTC
CDR3: CASSLGQSYGYTF

size: NA
V: TRBV29-1
J: TRBJ1-4
D: NA
DNA: TGCAGCGTTGACGGCCAGAATGAAAAACTGTTTTTT
CDR3: CSVDGQNEKLFF

size: once
V: TRBV6-1
J: TRBJ1-2
D: NA
DNA: TGTGCCAGCAGTGAAGTGTGGAGCGCGGCCCGCTACACCTTC
CDR3: CASSEVWSAARYTF

size: NA
V: TRBV19
J: TRBJ1-2
D: TRBD1
DNA: TGTGCCAGTAGTCAAGACAGGGAGTATGGCTACACCTTC
CDR3: CASSQDREYGYTF

size: NA
V: TRBV27
J: TRBJ2-3
D: NA
DNA: TGTGCCAGCAGTTTAGTAGCCAGCCGATTTCTCGCAGATACGCAGTATTTT
CDR3: CASSLVASRFLADTQYF

size: NA
V: TRBV10-3
J: TRBJ2-2
D: TRBD2
DNA: TGTGCCATCTGCCCTCGCCAGCAACTAGCGGGAGGGAACACCGGGGAGCTGTTTTTT
CDR3: CAICPRQQLAGGNTGELFF

size: NA
V: TRBV30
J: TRBJ1-1
D: NA
DNA: TGTGCCTGGAGTGTAAGCCGAGGCACTGAAGCTTTCTTT
CDR3: CAWSVSRGTEAFF

size: NA
V: TRBV19
J: TRBJ2-7
D: NA
DNA: TGTGCCAGTAGTGAGTCCCAGGGAGACGAGCAGTACTTC
CDR3: CASSESQGDEQYF

size: NA
V: TRBV7-3
J: TRBJ2-4
D: TRBD1
DNA: TGTGCCAGCAGCCTAGAGGGGGCTTCAGGAAACATTCAGTACTTC
CDR3: CASSLEGASGNIQYF

size: NA
V: TRBV10-2
J: TRBJ1-4
D: NA
DNA: TGCGCCAGCGGCCTTGGGGGGGCGGTAAAACTGTTTTTT
CDR3: CASGLGGAVKLFF

size: NA
V: TRBV30
J: TRBJ1-5
D: NA
DNA: TGTGCCTGGAGTGTACGTCCGGCTGATCAGCCCCAGCATTTT
CDR3: CAWSVRPADQPQHF

size: NA
V: TRBV5-4
J: TRBJ1-6
D: TRBD1
DNA: TGTGCCAGCAGCTTGAGTACAGGGGACTATAATTCACCCCTCCACTTT
CDR3: CASSLSTGDYNSPLHF

size: NA
V: TRBV11-3
J: TRBJ2-5
D: NA
DNA: TGTGCCAGCAGCTTACGTCAGCTCCAAGAGACCCAGTACTTC
CDR3: CASSLRQLQETQYF

size: NA
V: TRBV4-1
J: TRBJ2-3
D: NA
DNA: TGCGCCAGCAACCCGAGGATCGGGGGCCCCACAGATACGCAGTATTTT
CDR3: CASNPRIGGPTDTQYF

size: NA
V: TRBV6-2/TRBV6-3
J: TRBJ2-1
D: TRBD1
DNA: TGTGCCAGCAGTTACGGGGACAGGGAGTACAATGAGCAGTTCTTC
CDR3: CASSYGDREYNEQFF

size: NA
V: TRBV20-1
J: TRBJ2-5
D: NA
DNA: TGCAGTGCACCGACTCAAGAGACCCAGTACTTC
CDR3: CSAPTQETQYF

size: NA
V: TRBV3-1/TRBV3-2
J: TRBJ2-5
D: NA
DNA: TGTGCCAGCAGCCAAGAGAGCAGGGACTTACAAGAGACCCAGTACTTC
CDR3: CASSQESRDLQETQYF

size: NA
V: TRBV27
J: TRBJ2-3
D: NA
DNA: TGTGCCAGCAGTCACGGACAGCCCAGCACAGATACGCAGTATTTT
CDR3: CASSHGQPSTDTQYF

size: NA
V: TRBV19
J: TRBJ2-3
D: NA
DNA: TGTGCCAGTAGTCTGCAGGGGGGAAGCCACACAGATACGCAGTATTTT
CDR3: CASSLQGGSHTDTQYF

size: NA
V: TRBV7-8
J: TRBJ2-3
D: TRBD2
DNA: TGTGCCAGCAGCTACCCCGGGACTAGCGGTTTCAAGTTGCAGTATTTT
CDR3: CASSYPGTSGFKLQYF

size: NA
V: TRBV27
J: TRBJ2-1
D: TRBD2
DNA: TGTGCCAGCAGTTTATTGCTAGCGGGAGGAGTGTATGAGCAGTTCTTC
CDR3: CASSLLLAGGVYEQFF

size: NA
V: TRBV10-2
J: TRBJ2-3
D: TRBD2
DNA: TGCGCCAGCGAGGCGGGGGGAGAGTGGGATACGCAGTATTTT
CDR3: CASEAGGEWDTQYF

size: NA
V: TRBV3-1/TRBV3-2
J: TRBJ1-2
D: NA
DNA: TGTGCCAGCAGCCTTTCGGAGATAAACTATGGCTACACCTTC
CDR3: CASSLSEINYGYTF

size: NA
V: TRBV6-6
J: TRBJ1-4
D: TRBD1
DNA: TGTGCCAGCAGTACCTCCGGACAGGGAAATGAAAAACTGTTTTTT
CDR3: CASSTSGQGNEKLFF

size: NA
V: TRBV28
J: TRBJ2-7
D: TRBD1
DNA: TGTGCCAGCAGTTACAGGGGTTACGAGCAGTACTTC
CDR3: CASSYRGYEQYF

size: NA
V: TRBV5-5
J: TRBJ2-2
D: NA
DNA: TGTGCCAGCTTCCTGGGGGAACTGAACACCGGGGAGCTGTTTTTT
CDR3: CASFLGELNTGELFF

size: NA
V: TRBV3-1/TRBV3-2
J: TRBJ2-7
D: NA
DNA: TGTGCCAGCAGCCAAGAAGGCTCCAGGACAGCTCCCTACGAGCAGTACTTC
CDR3: CASSQEGSRTAPYEQYF

size: NA
V: TRBV7-9
J: TRBJ2-7
D: NA
DNA: TGTGCCAGCAGCTTGAGCACCTACTCCTACGAGCAGTACTTC
CDR3: CASSLSTYSYEQYF